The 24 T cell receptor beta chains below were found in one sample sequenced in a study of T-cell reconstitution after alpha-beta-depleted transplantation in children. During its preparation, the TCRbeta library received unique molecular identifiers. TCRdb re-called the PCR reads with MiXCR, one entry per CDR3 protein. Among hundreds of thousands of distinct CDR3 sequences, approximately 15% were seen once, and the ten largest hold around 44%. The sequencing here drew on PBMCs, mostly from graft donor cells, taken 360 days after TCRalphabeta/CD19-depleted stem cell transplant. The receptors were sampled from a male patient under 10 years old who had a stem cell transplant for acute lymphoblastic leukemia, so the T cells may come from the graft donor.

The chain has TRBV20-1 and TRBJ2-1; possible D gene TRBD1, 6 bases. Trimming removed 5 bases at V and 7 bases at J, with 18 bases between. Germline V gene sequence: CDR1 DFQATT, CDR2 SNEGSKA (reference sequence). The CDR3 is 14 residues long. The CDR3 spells CSALLRGRGNEQFF. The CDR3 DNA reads TGCAGTGCTCTCCTCAGGGGCCGGGGTAATGAGCAGTTCTTC.

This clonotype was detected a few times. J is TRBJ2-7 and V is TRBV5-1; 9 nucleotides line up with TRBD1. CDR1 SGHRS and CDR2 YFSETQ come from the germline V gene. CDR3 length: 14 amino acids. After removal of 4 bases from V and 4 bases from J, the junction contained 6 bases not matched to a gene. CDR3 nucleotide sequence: TGCGCCAGCAGCCCGGGACAGGGTGTATACGAGCAGTACTTC. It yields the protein CASSPGQGVYEQYF.

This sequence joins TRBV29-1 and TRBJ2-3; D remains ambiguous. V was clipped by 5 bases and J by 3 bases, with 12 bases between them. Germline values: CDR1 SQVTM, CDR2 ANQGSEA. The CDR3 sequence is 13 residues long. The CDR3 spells CSVRVQMTDTQYF. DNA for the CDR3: TGCAGCGTTAGAGTACAGATGACAGATACGCAGTATTTT.

CDR3: CATRPTPTHTDTQYF. Here the CDR3 DNA reads TGTGCCACCAGGCCGACTCCGACTCACACAGATACGCAGTATTTT. The V and J genes are TRBV12-3 or TRBV12-4 and TRBJ2-3; D not certain. This CDR3 region has 15 residues. V lost 10 bases, J lost 2 bases, and 19 bases lay in between.

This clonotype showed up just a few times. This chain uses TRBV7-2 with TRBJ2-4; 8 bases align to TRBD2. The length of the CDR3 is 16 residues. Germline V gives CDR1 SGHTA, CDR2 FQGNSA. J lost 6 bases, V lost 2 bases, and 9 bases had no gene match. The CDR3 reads CASSLYERELINIQYF. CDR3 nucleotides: TGTGCCAGCAGCTTATATGAGCGGGAGCTGATAAACATTCAGTACTTC.

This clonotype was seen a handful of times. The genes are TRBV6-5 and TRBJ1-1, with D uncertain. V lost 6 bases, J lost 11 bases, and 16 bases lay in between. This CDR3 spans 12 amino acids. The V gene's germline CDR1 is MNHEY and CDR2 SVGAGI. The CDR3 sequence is CASSPNRDQAFF. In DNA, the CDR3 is TGTGCCAGCAGCCCGAACAGAGATCAGGCTTTCTTT.

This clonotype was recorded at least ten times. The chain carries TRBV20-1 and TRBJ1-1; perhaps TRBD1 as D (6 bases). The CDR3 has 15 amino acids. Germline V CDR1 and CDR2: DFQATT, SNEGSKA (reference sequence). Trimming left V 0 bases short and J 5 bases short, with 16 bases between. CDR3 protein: CSARDAAQGGTEAFF. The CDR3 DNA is TGCAGTGCTAGAGATGCGGCACAGGGAGGGACTGAAGCTTTCTTT.

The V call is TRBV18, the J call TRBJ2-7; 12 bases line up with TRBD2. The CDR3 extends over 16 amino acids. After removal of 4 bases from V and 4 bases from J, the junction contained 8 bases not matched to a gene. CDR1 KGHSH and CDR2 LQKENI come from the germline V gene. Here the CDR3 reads CASSLPLAGGLYEQYF. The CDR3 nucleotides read TGTGCCAGCTCACTACCACTAGCGGGGGGACTTTACGAGCAGTACTTC.

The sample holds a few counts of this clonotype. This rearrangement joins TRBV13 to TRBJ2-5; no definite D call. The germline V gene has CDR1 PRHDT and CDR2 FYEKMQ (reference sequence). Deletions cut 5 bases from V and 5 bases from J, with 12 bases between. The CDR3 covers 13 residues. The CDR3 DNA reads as TGTGCCAGCAGCCGCATCCACCTGGAGACCCAGTACTTC. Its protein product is CASSRIHLETQYF.

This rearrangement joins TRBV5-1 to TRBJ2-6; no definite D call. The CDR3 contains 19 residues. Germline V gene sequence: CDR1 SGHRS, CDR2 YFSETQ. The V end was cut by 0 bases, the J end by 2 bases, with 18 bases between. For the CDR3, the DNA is TGCGCCAGCAGCTTGGCCCAGGACGGCGCGGTAGCTGGGGCCAACGTCCTGACTTTC. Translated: CASSLAQDGAVAGANVLTF.

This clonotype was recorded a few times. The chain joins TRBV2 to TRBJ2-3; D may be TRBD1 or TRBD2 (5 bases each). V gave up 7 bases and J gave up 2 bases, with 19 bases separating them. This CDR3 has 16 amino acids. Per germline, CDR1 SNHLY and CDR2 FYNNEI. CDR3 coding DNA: TGTGCCAGCAACCCAAGGGGACGAAGCAACACAGATACGCAGTATTTT. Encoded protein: CASNPRGRSNTDTQYF. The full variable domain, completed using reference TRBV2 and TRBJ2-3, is EPEVTQTPSHQVTQMGQEVILRCVPISNHLYFYWYRQILGQKVEFLVSFYNNEISEKSEIFDDQFSVERPDGSNFTLKIRSTKLEDSAMYFCASNPRGRSNTDTQYFGPGTRLTVL.

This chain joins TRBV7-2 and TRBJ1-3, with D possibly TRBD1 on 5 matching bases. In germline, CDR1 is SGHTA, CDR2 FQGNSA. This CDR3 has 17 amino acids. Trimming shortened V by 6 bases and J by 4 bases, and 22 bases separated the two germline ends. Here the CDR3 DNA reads TGTGCCAGCAGAACAATCCGAGGTGGGGGATCCGGAAACACCATATATTTT. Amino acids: CASRTIRGGGSGNTIYF.

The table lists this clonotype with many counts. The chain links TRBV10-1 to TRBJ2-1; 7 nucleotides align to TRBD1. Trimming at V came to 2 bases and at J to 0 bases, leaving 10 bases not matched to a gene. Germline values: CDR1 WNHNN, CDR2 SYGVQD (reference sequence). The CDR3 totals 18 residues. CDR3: CASSEPKGAEGSYNEQFF. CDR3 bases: TGCGCCAGCAGTGAGCCGAAGGGGGCGGAAGGCTCCTACAATGAGCAGTTCTTC.

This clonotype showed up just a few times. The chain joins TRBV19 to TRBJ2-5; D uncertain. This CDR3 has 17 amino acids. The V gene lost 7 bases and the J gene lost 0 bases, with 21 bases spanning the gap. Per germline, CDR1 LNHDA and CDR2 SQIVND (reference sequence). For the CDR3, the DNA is TGTGCCAGTAACACCAGAGGCGCTTCTGGGTACCAAGAGACCCAGTACTTC. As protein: CASNTRGASGYQETQYF.

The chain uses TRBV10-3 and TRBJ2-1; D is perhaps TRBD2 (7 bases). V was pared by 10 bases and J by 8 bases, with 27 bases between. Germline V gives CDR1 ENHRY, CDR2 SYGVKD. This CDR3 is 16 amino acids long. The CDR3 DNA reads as TGTGCCACCGCGTCTACCCCTCGGGGGGCCGTTGATGAGCAGTTCTTC. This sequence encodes CATASTPRGAVDEQFF.

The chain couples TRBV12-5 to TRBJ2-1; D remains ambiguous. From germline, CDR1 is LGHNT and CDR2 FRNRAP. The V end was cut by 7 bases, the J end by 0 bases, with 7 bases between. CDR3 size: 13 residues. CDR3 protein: CASAVSSYNEQFF. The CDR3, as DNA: TGTGCTAGTGCGGTAAGCTCCTACAATGAGCAGTTCTTC. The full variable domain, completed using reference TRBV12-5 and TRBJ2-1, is DARVTQTPRHKVTEMGQEVTMRCQPILGHNTVFWYRQTMMQGLELLAYFRNRAPLDDSGMPKDRFSAEMPDATLATLKIQPSEPRDSAVYFCASAVSSYNEQFFGPGTRLTVL.

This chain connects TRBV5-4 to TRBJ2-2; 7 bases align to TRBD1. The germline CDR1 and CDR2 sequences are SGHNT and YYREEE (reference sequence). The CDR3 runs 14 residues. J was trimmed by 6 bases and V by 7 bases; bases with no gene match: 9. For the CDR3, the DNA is TGTGCCAGCCTTGGGGACAGAGGCCCCGGGGAGCTGTTTTTT. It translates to CASLGDRGPGELFF.

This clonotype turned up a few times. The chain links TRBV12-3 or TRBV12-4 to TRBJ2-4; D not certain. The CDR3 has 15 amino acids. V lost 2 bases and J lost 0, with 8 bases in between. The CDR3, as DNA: TGTGCCAGCAGTTTAATTCCTCTAGCCAAAAACATTCAGTACTTC. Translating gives CASSLIPLAKNIQYF.

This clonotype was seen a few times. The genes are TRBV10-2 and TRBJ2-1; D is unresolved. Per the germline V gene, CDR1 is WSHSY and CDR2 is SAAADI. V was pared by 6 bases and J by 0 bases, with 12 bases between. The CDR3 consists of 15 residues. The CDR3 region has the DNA TGCGCCAGCAGGGTGAGACTCAGCTCCTACAATGAGCAGTTCTTC. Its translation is CASRVRLSSYNEQFF.

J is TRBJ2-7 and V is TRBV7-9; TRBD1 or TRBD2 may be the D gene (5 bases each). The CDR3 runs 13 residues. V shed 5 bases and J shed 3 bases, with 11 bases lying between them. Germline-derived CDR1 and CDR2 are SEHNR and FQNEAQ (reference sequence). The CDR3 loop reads CASSGTGNYEQYF. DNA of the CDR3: TGTGCCAGCAGCGGGACCGGGAACTACGAGCAGTACTTC.

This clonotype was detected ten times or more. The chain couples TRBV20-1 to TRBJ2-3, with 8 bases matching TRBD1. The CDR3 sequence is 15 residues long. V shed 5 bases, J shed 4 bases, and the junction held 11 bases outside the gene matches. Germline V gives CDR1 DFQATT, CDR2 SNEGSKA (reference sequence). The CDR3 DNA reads TGCAGTGCTGACAGGGGTTTTCTAGACCCAGATACGCAGTATTTT. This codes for CSADRGFLDPDTQYF.

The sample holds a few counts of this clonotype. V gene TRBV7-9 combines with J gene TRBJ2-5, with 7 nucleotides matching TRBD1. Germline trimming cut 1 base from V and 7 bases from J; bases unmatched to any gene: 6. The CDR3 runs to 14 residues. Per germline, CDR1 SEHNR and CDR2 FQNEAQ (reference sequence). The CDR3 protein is CASSLGQGEATQYF. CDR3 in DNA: TGTGCCAGCAGCTTAGGACAGGGTGAGGCGACCCAGTACTTC.

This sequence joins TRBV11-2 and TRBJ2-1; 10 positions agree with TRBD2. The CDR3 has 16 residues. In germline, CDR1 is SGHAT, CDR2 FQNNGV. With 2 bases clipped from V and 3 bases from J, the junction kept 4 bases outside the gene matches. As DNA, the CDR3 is TGTGCCAGCAGCTTATCGGCTAGCGGGGGCTACAATGAGCAGTTCTTC. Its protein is CASSLSASGGYNEQFF.

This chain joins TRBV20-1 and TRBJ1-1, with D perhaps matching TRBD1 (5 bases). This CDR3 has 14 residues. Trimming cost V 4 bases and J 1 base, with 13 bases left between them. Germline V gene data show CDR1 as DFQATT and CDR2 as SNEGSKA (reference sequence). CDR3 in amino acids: CSANYQGSNTEAFF. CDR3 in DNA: TGCAGTGCTAATTATCAGGGTTCGAACACTGAAGCTTTCTTT.